This T cell receptor (beta chain) was obtained from a study of regulatory T cells in long-lasting Graves disease. CDR3-region Arm-PCR and iRepertoire HTBI primers produced the TCR beta libraries. TCRdb processed the multiplex PCR reads anew with MiXCR; each CDR3 protein has one entry. The table records about 530,000 distinct CDR3 sequences, about 16% of them present only once. The time point here: newly diagnosed GD, antithyroid drugs for less than 3 months. Preparation of the TCR library used RNA extracted from PBMCs. A volume of around 9.9 milliliters of peripheral blood was collected in EDTA tubes. Losses at the gene ends were 1 base for V and 3 bases for J; bases not matched to a gene: 8. This CDR3 has 16 residues. Germline-derived CDR1 and CDR2 are DFQATT and SNEGSKA (reference sequence). The sample holds a few counts of this clonotype. No antigen is known for it. Study-wide findings and caveats: The TCR repertoire of persistent Graves' patients was less diverse than that of newly diagnosed ones.

This same sample was also part of a study on T cells in Graves' hyperthyroidism and ophthalmopathy. As that study records: Exclusion criteria comprised uncontrolled infection, other autoimmune disease, pregnancy or lactation. The model foresaw ophthalmopathy a median roughly 6.5 months prior to onset.

The material was peripheral blood mononuclear cells (PBMCs), obtained at new diagnosis, from a patient treated with antithyroid drugs. The chain couples TRBV20-1 to TRBJ1-3; 8 nucleotides match TRBD1. The TCR originated in a woman aged 35-60 years with Graves disease. CDR3 sequence: CSARALTGGGGNTIYF. The CDR3 DNA reads as TGCAGTGCTAGAGCGCTAACAGGGGGAGGTGGAAACACCATATATTTT.